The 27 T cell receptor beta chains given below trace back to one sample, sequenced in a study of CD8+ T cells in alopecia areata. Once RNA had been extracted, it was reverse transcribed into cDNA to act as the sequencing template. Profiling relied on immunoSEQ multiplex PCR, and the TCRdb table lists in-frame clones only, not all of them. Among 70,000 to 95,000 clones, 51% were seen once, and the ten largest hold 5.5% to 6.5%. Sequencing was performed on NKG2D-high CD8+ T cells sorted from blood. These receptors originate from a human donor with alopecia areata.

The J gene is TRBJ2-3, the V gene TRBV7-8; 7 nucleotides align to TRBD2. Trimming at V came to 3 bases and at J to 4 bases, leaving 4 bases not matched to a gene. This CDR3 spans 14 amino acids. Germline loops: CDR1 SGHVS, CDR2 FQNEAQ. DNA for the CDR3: TGTGCCAGCAGCTTCCGGGGGAGGGCAGATACGCAGTATTTT. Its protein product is CASSFRGRADTQYF.

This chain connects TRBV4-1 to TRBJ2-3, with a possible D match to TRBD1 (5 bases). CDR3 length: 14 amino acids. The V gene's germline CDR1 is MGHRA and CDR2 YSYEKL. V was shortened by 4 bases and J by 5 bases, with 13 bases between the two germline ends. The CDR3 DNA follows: TGCGCCAGCAGCCCCGAAAGGGGCCGAGATACGCAGTATTTT. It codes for CASSPERGRDTQYF.

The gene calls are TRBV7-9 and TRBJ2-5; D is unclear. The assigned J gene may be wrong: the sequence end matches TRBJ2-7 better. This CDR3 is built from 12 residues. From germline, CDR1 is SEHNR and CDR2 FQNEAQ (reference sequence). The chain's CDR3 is CASSAVWYEQYF. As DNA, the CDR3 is TGTGCCAGCAGCGCTGTGTGGTACGAGCAGTACTTC.

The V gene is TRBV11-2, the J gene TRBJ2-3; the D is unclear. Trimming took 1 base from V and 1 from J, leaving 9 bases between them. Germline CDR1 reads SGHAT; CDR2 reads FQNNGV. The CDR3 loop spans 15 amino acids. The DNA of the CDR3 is TGTGCCAGCAGCTTAGGGCCGAGTGGCACAGATACGCAGTATTTT. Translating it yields CASSLGPSGTDTQYF.

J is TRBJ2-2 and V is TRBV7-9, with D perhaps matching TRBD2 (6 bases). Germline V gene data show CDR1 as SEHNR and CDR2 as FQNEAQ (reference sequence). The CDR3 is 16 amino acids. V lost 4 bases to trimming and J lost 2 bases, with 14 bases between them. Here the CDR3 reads CASSSGTDYNTGELFF. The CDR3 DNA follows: TGTGCCAGCAGCTCCGGGACTGATTATAACACCGGGGAGCTGTTTTTT.

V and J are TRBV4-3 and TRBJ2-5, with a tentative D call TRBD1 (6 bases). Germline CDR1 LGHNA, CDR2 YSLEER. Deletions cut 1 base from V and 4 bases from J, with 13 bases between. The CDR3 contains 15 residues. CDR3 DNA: TGCGCCAGCAGCCAAGTTACGGGACATGCAGAGACCCAGTACTTC. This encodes CASSQVTGHAETQYF.

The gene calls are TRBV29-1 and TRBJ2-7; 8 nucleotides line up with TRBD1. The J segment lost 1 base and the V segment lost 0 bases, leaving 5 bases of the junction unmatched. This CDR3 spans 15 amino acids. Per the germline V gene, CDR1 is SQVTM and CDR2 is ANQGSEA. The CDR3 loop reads CSVEDRGQGSYEQYF. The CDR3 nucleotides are TGCAGCGTTGAAGATCGAGGACAGGGATCCTACGAGCAGTACTTC.

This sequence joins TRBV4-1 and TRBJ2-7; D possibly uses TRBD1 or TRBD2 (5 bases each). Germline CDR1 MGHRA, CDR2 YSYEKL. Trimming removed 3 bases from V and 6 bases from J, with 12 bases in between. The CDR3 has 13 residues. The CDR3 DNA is TGCGCCAGCAGCCATGGGTCGGGGCGCGAGCAGTACTTC. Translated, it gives CASSHGSGREQYF.

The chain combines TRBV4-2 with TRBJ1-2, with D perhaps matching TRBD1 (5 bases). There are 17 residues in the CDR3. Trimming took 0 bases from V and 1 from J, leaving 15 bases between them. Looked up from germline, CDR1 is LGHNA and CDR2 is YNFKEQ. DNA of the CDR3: TGTGCCAGCAGCCAAGAAATGCTGGCAGGACATAACTATGGCTACACCTTC. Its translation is CASSQEMLAGHNYGYTF.

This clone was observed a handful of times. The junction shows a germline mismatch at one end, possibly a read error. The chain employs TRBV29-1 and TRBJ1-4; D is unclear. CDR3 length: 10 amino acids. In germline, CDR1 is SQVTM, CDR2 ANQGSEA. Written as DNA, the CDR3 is TGCAGCGTCTCGAATGGAAAACTGTTTTTT. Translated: CSVSNGKLFF.

For the CDR3, the DNA is TGTGCCACCAGCAGAGTTCAACTAGCTGAGCAGTTCTTC. It codes for CATSRVQLAEQFF. The chain couples TRBV15 to TRBJ2-1, with a tentative D call TRBD2 (6 bases). This CDR3 contains 13 residues. Between the trimmed V and J ends, which lost 1 base and 9 bases, there was a span of 10 bases. Germline assignment: CDR1 LNHNV and CDR2 YYDKDF (reference sequence).

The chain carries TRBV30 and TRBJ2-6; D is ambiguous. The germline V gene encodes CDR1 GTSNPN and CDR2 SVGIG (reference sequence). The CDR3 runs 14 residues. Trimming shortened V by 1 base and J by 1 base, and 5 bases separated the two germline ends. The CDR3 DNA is TGTGCCTGGAGTGCGGGTTCTGGGGCCAACGTCCTGACTTTC. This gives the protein CAWSAGSGANVLTF.

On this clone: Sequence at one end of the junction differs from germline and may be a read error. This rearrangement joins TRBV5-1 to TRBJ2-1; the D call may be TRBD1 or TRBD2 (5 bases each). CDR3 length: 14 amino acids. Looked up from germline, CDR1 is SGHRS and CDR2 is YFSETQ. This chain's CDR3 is CANSLGRGLNEQFF. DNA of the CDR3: TGCGCCAACAGCTTGGGCCGGGGCTTGAATGAGCAGTTCTTC. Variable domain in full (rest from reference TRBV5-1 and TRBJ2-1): KAGVTQTPRYLIKTRGQQVTLSCSPISGHRSVSWYQQTPGQGLQFLFEYFSETQRNKGNFPGRFSGRQFSNSRSEMNVSTLELGDSALYLCANSLGRGLNEQFFGPGTRLTVL.

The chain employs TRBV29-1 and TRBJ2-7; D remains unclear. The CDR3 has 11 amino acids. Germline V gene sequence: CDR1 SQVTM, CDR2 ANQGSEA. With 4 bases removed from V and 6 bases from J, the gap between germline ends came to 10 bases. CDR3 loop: CSVASSAEQYF. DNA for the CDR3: TGCAGCGTTGCCTCCTCTGCCGAGCAGTACTTC.

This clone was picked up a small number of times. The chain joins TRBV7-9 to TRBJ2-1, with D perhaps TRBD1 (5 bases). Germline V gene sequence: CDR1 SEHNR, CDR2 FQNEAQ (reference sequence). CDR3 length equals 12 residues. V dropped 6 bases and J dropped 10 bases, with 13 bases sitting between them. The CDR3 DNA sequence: TGTGCCAGCAGGACCTTTAGGGGCGAGCAGTTCTTC. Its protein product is CASRTFRGEQFF.

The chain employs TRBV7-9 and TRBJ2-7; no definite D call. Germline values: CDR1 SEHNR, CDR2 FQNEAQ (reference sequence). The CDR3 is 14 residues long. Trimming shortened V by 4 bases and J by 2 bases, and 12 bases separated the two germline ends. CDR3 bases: TGTGCCAGCAGCTACGCGCGCAGTCCCTACGAGCAGTACTTC. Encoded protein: CASSYARSPYEQYF.

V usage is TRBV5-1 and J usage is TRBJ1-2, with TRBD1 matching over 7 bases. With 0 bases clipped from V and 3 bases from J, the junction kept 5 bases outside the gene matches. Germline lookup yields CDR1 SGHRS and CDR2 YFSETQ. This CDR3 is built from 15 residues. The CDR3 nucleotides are TGCGCCAGCAGCTTGGAAGGGGGCGTTCACTATGGCTACACCTTC. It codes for CASSLEGGVHYGYTF.

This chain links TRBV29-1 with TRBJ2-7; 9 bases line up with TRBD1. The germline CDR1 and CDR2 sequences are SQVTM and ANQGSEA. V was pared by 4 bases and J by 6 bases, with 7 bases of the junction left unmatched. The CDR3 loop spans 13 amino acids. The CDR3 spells CSVGDRAASEQYF. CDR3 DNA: TGCAGCGTTGGGGACAGGGCCGCCTCCGAGCAGTACTTC.

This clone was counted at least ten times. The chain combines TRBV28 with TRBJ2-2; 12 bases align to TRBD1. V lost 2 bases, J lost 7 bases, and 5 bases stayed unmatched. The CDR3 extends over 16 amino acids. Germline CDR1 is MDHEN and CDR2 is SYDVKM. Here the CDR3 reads CASSLEGQGAFGELFF. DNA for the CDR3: TGTGCCAGCAGTTTAGAGGGACAGGGGGCCTTCGGGGAGCTGTTTTTT.

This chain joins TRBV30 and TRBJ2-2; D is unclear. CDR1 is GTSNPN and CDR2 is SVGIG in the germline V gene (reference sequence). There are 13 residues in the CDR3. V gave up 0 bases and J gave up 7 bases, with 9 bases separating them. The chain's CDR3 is CAWSVYSSGELFF. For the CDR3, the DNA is TGTGCCTGGAGTGTATATTCGAGCGGGGAGCTGTTTTTT.

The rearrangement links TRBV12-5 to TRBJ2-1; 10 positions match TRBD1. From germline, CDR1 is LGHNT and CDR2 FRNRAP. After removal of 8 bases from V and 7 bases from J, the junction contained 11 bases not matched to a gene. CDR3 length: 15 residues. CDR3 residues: CASSPPDRGRNEQFF. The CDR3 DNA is TGTGCTAGTTCCCCTCCAGACAGGGGGCGTAATGAGCAGTTCTTC.

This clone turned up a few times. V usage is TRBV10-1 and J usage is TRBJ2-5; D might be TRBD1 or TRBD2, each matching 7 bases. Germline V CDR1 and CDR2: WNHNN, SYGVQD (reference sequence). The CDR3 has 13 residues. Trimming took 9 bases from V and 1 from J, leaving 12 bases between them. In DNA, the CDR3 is TGCGCCAGTTGCAGGGGGGGCCAAGAGACCCAGTACTTC. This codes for CASCRGGQETQYF.

The CDR3 here is CASSYSTSGSTDTQYF. In DNA, the CDR3 is TGTGCCAGCAGTTATTCCACTAGCGGGAGCACAGATACGCAGTATTTT. The genes are TRBV6-5 and TRBJ2-3; 9 bases line up with TRBD2. J was trimmed by 0 bases and V by 3 bases; bases with no gene match: 4. Germline V gives CDR1 MNHEY, CDR2 SVGAGI. The CDR3 covers 16 residues.

Written as DNA, the CDR3 is TGTGCCAGCAGGAAGGACAGCCTTACCTACAATGAGCAGTTCTTC. It encodes CASRKDSLTYNEQFF. This chain links TRBV2 with TRBJ2-1; a possible D gene is TRBD1 (6 bases). This CDR3 comprises 15 residues. CDR1 SNHLY and CDR2 FYNNEI come from the germline V gene. The V and J ends lost 6 bases and 2 bases respectively, with 14 bases between them. The whole variable domain, remainder taken from reference TRBV2 and TRBJ2-1, is EPEVTQTPSHQVTQMGQEVILRCVPISNHLYFYWYRQILGQKVEFLVSFYNNEISEKSEIFDDQFSVERPDGSNFTLKIRSTKLEDSAMYFCASRKDSLTYNEQFFGPGTRLTVL.

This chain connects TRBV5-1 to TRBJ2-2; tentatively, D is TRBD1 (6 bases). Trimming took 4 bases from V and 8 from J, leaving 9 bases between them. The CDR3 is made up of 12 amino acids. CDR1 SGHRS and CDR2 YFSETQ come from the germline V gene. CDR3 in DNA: TGCGCCAGCAGCCTAGGACAGGGGGAGCTGTTTTTT. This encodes CASSLGQGELFF.

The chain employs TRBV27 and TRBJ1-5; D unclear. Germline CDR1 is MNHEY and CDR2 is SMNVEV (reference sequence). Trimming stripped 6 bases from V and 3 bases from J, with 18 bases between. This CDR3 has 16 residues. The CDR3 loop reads CASSPFRLGLNQPQHF. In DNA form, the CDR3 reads TGTGCCAGCAGCCCTTTCAGGCTAGGACTCAATCAGCCCCAGCATTTT.

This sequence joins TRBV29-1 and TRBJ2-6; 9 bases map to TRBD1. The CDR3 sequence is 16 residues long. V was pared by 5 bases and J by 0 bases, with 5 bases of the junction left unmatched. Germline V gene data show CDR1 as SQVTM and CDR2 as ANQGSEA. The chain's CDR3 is CSVRTGATSGANVLTF. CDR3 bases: TGCAGCGTTCGGACAGGGGCCACCTCTGGGGCCAACGTCCTGACTTTC.